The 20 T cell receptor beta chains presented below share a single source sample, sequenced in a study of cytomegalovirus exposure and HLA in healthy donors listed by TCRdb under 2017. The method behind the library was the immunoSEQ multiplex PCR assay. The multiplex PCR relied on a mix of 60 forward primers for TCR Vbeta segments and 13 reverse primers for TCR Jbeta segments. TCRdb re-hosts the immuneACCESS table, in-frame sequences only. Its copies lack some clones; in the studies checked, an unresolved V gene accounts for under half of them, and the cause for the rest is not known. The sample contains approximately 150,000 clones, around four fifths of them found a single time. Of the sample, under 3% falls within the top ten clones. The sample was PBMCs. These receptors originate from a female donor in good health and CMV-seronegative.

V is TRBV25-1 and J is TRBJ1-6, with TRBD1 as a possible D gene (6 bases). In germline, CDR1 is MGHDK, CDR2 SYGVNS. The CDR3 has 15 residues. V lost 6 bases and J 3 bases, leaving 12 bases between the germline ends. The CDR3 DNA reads TGTGCCAGCAGCCCGGGAGGGGGCTATAATTCACCCCTCCACTTT. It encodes CASSPGGGYNSPLHF.

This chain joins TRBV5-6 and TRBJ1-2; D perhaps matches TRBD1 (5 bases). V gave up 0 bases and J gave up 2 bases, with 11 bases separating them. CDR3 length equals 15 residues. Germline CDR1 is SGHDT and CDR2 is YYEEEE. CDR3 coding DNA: TGTGCCAGCAGCTTGGGGTCCGCAGGGAACTATGGCTACACCTTC. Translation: CASSLGSAGNYGYTF.

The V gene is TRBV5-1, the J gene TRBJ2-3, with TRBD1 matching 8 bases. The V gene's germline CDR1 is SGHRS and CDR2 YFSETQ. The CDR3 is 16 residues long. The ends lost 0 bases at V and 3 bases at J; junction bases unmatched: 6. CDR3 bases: TGCGCCAGCAGCTTGGTTAGGCAGGGGGCAACAGATACGCAGTATTTT. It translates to CASSLVRQGATDTQYF.

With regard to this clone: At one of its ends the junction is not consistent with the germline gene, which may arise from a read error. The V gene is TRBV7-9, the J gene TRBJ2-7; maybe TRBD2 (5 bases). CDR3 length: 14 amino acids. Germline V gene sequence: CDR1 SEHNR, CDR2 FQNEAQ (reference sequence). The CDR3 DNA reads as TGTTCCAGCAGCTTAGACTATAGCTTTCGCGAGCAGTACTTC. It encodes CSSSLDYSFREQYF.

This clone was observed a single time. The CDR3 region is CASSLRPGQGATRNTEAFF. The DNA for the CDR3 is TGTGCCAGCAGCTTAAGGCCGGGACAGGGGGCGACGCGGAACACTGAAGCTTTCTTT. The J gene is TRBJ1-1, the V gene TRBV7-2; TRBD1 matches at 12 bases. Looked up from germline, CDR1 is SGHTA and CDR2 is FQGNSA. V shed 2 bases and J 1 base; nucleotides not matched to a gene: 11. The length of the CDR3 is 19 residues.

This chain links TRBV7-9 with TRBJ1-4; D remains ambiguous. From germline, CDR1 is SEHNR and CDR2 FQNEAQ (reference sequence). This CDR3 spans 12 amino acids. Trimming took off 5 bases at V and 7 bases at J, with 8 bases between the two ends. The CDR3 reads CASSETREKLFF. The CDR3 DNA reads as TGTGCCAGCAGCGAGACTCGTGAAAAACTGTTTTTT.

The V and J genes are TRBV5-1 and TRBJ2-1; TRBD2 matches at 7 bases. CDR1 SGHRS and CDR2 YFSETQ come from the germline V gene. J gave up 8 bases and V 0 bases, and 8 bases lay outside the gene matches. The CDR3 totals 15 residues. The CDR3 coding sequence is TGCGCCAGCAGCTTGGTCCCCGGCGGGAGAGATGAGCAGTTCTTC. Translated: CASSLVPGGRDEQFF.

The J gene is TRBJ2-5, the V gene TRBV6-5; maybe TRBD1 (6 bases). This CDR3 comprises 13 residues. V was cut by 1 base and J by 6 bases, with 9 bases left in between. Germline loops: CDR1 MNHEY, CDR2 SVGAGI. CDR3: CASSYWDTQTQYF. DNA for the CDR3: TGTGCCAGCAGTTACTGGGACACCCAGACCCAGTACTTC.

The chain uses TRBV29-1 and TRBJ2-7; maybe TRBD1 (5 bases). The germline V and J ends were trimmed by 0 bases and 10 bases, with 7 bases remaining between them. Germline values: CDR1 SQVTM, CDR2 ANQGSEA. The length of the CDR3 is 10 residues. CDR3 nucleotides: TGCAGCGTTGAAGAAGGGGTTCAGTACTTC. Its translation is CSVEEGVQYF.

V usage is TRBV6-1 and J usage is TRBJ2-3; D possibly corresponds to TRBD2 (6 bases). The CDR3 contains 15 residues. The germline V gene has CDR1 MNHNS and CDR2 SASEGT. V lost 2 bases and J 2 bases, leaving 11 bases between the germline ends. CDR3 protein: CASSERAGFTDTQYF. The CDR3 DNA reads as TGTGCCAGCAGTGAAAGGGCGGGATTCACAGATACGCAGTATTTT.

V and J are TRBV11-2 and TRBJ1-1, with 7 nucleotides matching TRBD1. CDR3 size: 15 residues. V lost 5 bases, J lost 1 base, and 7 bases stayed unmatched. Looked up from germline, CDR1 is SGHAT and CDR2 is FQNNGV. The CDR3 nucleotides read TGTGCCAGCAGCACTTTGACAGGGTCGAACACTGAAGCTTTCTTT. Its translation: CASSTLTGSNTEAFF.

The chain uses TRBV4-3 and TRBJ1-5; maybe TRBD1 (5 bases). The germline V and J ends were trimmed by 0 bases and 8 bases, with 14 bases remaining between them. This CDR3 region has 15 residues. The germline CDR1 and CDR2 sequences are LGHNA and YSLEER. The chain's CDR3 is CASSQDRTIREPQHF. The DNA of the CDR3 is TGCGCCAGCAGCCAAGATAGGACAATAAGGGAGCCCCAGCATTTT.

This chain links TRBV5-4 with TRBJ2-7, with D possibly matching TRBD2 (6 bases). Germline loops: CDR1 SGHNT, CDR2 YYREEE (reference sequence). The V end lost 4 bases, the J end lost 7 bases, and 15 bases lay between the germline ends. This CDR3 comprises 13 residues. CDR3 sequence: CASSPIHGLEQYF. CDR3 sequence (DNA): TGTGCCAGCAGCCCCATTCATGGACTAGAGCAGTACTTC.

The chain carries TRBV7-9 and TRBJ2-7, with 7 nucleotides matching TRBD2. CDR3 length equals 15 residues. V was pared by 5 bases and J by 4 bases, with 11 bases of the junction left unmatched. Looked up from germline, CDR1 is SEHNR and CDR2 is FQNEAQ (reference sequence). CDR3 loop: CASSPGEAGEYEQYF. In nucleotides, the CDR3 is TGTGCCAGCAGCCCGGGGGAGGCGGGGGAGTACGAGCAGTACTTC.

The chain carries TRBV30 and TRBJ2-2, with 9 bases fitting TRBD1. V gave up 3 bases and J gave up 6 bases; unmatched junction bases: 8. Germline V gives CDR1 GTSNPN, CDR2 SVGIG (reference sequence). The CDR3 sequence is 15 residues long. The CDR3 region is CAWRTDRGVAGELFF. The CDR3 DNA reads TGTGCCTGGAGGACTGACAGGGGGGTCGCCGGGGAGCTGTTTTTT.

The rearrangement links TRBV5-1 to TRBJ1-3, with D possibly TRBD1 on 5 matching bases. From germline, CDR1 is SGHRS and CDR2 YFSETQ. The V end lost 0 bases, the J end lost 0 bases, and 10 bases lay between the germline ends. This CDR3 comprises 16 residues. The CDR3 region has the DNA TGCGCCAGCAGCTTGGCTAACAGGAACTCTGGAAACACCATATATTTT. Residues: CASSLANRNSGNTIYF. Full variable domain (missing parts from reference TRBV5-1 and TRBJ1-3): KAGVTQTPRYLIKTRGQQVTLSCSPISGHRSVSWYQQTPGQGLQFLFEYFSETQRNKGNFPGRFSGRQFSNSRSEMNVSTLELGDSALYLCASSLANRNSGNTIYFGEGSWLTVV.

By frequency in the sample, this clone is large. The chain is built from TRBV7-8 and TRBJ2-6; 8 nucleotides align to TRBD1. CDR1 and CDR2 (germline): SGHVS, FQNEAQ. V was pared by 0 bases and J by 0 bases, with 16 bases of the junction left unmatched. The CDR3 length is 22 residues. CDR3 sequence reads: CASSLAVVVDRVEYSGANVLTF. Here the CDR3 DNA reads TGTGCCAGCAGCTTAGCGGTTGTAGTGGACAGGGTAGAATACTCTGGGGCCAACGTCCTGACTTTC.

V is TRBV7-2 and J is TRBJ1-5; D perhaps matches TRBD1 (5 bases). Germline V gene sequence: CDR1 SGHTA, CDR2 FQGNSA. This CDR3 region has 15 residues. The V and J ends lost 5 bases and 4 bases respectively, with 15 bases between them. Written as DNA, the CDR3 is TGTGCCAGCAGCACAACAGGAAAAACAAATCAGCCCCAGCATTTT. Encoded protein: CASSTTGKTNQPQHF.

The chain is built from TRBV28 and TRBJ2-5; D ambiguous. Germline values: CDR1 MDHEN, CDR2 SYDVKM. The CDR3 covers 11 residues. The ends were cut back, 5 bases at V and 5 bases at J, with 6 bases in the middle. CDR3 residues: CASSALETQYF. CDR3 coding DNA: TGTGCCAGCAGTGCGTTGGAGACCCAGTACTTC.

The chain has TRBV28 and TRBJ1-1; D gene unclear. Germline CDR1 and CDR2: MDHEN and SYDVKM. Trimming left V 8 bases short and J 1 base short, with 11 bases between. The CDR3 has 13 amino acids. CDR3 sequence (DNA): TGTGCCAGCTCGGGGAGGCCGAACACTGAAGCTTTCTTT. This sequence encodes CASSGRPNTEAFF.